This entry concerns a single TCR beta chain. The sample belongs to a study of T-cell memory formation after mild COVID-19. Trimming took off 4 bases at V and 4 bases at J, with 12 bases between the two ends. The V gene's germline CDR1 is SGHTA and CDR2 FQGNSA. The CDR3 is 14 amino acids. TCRdb re-called the 5' RACE reads through MiXCR, storing one row per CDR3 protein. The sample lists approximately 400,000 distinct CDR3 sequences; 24% were seen once. The rearrangement joins TRBV7-2 to TRBJ2-3, with D perhaps matching TRBD2 (5 bases). Specimen: PBMCs or a T cell subset sorted from them (not recorded which). The TCR was taken from an adult woman who had mild COVID-19 (a few samples of this study predate the infection). Cell type and time point are not known. The CDR3 sequence is CASSWDFGADTQYF. CDR3 sequence (DNA): TGTGCCAGCAGCTGGGATTTCGGGGCAGATACGCAGTATTTT.